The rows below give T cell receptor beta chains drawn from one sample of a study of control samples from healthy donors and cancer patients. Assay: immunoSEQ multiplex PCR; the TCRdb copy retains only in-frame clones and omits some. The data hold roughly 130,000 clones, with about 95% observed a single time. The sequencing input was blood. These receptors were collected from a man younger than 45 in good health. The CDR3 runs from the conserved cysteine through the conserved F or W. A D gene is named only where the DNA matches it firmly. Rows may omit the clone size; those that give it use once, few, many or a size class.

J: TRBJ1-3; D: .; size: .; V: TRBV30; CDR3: CAWGTMWNTIYF; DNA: TGTGCCTGGGGGACAATGTGGAACACCATATATTTT
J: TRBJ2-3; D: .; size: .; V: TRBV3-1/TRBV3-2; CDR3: CASSLRTVTDTQYF; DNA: TGTGCCAGCAGCCTCCGGACCGTCACAGATACGCAGTATTTT
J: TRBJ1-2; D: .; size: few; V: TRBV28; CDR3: CASSLGLGGEGNYGYTF; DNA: TGTGCCAGCAGTTTAGGGTTGGGGGGCGAAGGTAACTATGGCTACACCTTC
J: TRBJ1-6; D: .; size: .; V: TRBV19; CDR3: CASSTGWGSPLHF; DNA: TGTGCCAGTAGTACAGGGTGGGGTTCACCCCTCCACTTT
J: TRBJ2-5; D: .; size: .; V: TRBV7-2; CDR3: CASSLWGGNQETQYF; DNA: TGTGCCAGCAGCTTATGGGGCGGGAACCAAGAGACCCAGTACTTC
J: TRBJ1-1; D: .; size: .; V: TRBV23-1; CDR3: CASSQDSRQHFVDFTEAFF; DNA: TGCGCCAGCAGTCAAGACTCGAGACAACACTTTGTAGATTTCACTGAAGCTTTCTTT
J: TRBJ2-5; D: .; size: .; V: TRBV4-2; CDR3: CASSHRGGSNQETQYF; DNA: TGTGCCAGCAGCCATCGTGGGGGGTCCAACCAAGAGACCCAGTACTTC
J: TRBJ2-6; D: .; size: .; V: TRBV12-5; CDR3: CASGLGLQGYGANVLTF; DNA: TGTGCTAGTGGTTTGGGATTACAGGGCTACGGGGCCAACGTCCTGACTTTC
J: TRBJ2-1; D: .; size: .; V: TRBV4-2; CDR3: CASSQLGVGGSGGVDEQFF; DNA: TGTGCCAGCAGCCAACTGGGGGTAGGGGGCTCGGGAGGGGTCGATGAGCAGTTCTTC
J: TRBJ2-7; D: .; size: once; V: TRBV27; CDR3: CASSLRGGRNEQYF; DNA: TGTGCCAGCAGTTTGAGGGGGGGCCGGAACGAGCAGTACTTC
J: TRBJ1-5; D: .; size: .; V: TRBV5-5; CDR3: CASSFLQSNQPQHF; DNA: TGTGCCAGCAGCTTTTTACAGAGCAATCAGCCCCAGCATTTT
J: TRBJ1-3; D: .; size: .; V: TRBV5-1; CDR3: CASSQGPSSGNTIYF; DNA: TGCGCCAGCAGCCAGGGCCCTAGCTCTGGAAACACCATATATTTT
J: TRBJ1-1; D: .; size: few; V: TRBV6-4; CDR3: CASSEEGESTEAFF; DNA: TGTGCCAGCAGTGAGGAGGGCGAGAGTACTGAAGCTTTCTTT
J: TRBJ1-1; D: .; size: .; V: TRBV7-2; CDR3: CASSFRRTEAFF; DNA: TGTGCCAGCAGCTTCCGGAGGACTGAAGCTTTCTTT
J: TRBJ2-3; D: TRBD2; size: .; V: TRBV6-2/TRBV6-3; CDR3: CASSFGRRGADTQYF; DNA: TGTGCCAGCAGTTTCGGAAGGCGGGGGGCAGATACGCAGTATTTT
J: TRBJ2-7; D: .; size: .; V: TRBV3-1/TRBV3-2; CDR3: CASSQDLRPHEQYF; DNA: TGTGCCAGCAGCCAAGATCTACGCCCCCACGAGCAGTACTTC
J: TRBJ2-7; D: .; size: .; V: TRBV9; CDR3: CASSVGNGAPEEQYF; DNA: TGTGCCAGCAGCGTAGGGAACGGGGCCCCCGAAGAGCAGTACTTC
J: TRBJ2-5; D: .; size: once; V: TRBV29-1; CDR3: CSVTWGQIQETQYF; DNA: TGCAGCGTCACCTGGGGGCAGATCCAAGAGACCCAGTACTTC
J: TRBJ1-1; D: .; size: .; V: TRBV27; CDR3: CASRPKGFMNTEAFF; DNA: TGTGCCAGCAGACCAAAGGGATTCATGAACACTGAAGCTTTCTTT
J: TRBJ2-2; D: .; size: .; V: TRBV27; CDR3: CASSIVGPVPGELFF; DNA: TGTGCCAGCAGTATAGTGGGACCAGTCCCCGGGGAGCTGTTTTTT
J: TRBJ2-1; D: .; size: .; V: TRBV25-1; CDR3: CASRLQGSINEQFF; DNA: TGTGCCAGCAGATTACAGGGATCAATCAATGAGCAGTTCTTC
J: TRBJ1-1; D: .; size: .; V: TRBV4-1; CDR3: CASSQGGLNTEAFF; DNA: TGCGCCAGCAGCCAGGGGGGCCTGAACACTGAAGCTTTCTTT
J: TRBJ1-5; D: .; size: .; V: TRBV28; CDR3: CASSLGGSDNQPQHF; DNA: TGTGCCAGCAGTCTAGGGGGGTCCGACAATCAGCCCCAGCATTTT
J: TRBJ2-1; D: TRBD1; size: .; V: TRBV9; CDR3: CASSAGTAPYNEQFF; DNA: TGTGCCAGCAGCGCGGGGACAGCCCCCTACAATGAGCAGTTCTTC
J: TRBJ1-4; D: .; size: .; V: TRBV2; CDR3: CASSELEEKLFF; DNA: TGTGCCAGCAGTGAACTCGAAGAAAAACTGTTTTTT
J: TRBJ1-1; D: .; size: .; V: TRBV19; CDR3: CASSMGWNTEAFF; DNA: TGTGCCAGTAGTATGGGGTGGAACACTGAAGCTTTCTTT